A single T cell receptor beta chain is shown here with its context. Its specificity is not known. Some clones are missing from TCRdb's copy, which holds only in-frame ones; the method was immunoSEQ multiplex PCR. This sample has some 50,000 clones; 65% to 85% occur once, and the top ten carry approximately 17%. Trimming left V 0 bases short and J 6 bases short, with 10 bases between. The germline gives CDR1 SGHRS, CDR2 YFSETQ. The CDR3 has 15 amino acids. This sample was taken from a study of T cells in localized non-small cell lung cancer. Study-wide points: Blood T cell density predicted longer survival; adjacent-lung clonality, shorter. Sequencing, confined to only one tumor region, leaves heterogeneity possible. Within adjacent lung there appeared a median roughly 60 of the top 100 tumor clones. Clonality peaked in uninvolved adjacent lung rather than tumor.

The specimen was peripheral blood mononuclear cells, collected before any cancer treatment. The V call is TRBV5-1, the J call TRBJ1-6; D call uncertain. This TCR was recovered from a man aged 40 to 75 with stage III lung adenocarcinoma. The CDR3 loop is CASSLAVGSNSPLHF. In DNA, the CDR3 is TGCGCCAGCAGCTTGGCCGTGGGTTCTAATTCACCCCTCCACTTT.